Included here is one T cell receptor (beta chain) sequence, with context. The antigen remains unidentified. The time point was: patch test 2, 6 weeks after DPC sensitization. The treatment here: therapeutic diphenylcyclopropenone sensitization with weekly scalp DPC. This entry comes from a study of human T cells and chemical hapten exposure. Overall study context: Patients, predominantly female, presented with alopecia areata, totalis or universalis. Study conclusions and caveats: Alopecia affected the donors, so their immune response may differ from healthy people's.

Trimming shortened V by 2 bases and J by 2 bases, and 4 bases separated the two germline ends. This CDR3 is built from 12 residues. Germline V gene lookup returns CDR1 SGHRS and CDR2 YFSETQ. Each cDNA molecule in the library carried unique molecular identifiers. Under the authors' procedure: With a range of roughly 20,000 to 750,000, the median per sample was 95,638 TCRs. TCRdb itself ran the RACE reads through MiXCR, one entry per CDR3 protein. These V and J calls derive from TCRdb rather than the authors' analysis. This repertoire shows nearly 85,000 distinct CDR3 sequences, approximately 10% found once; its top ten account for 1.6%.

This TCR was sampled from a man aged 18 to 35 with alopecia areata. Some clones in this sample may be carry-over from other donors' samples. The sample in question was whole blood, obtained in connection with sensitization to the hapten diphenylcyclopropenone (DPC). The chain couples TRBV5-1 to TRBJ2-5; D call uncertain. This CDR3 reads CASSFDQETQYF. The CDR3 nucleotides are TGCGCCAGCAGCTTCGATCAAGAGACCCAGTACTTC.